Below, 19 T cell receptor beta chains from the same sample are listed, as sequenced in a study of cytomegalovirus exposure and HLA in healthy donors. Here immunoSEQ multiplex PCR was the method, and the copy in TCRdb shows in-frame clones only, minus some. This sample carries 120,000 to 150,000 clones, approximately 91% of them seen once, and the ten largest clones take about 3%. The sequenced sample consisted of PBMCs. Receptor source: a woman younger than 35 in good health and CMV-seropositive.

This chain connects TRBV7-8 to TRBJ2-3; 9 positions agree with TRBD2. Trimming at V came to 1 base and at J to 5 bases, leaving 7 bases not matched to a gene. The CDR3 has 16 amino acids. CDR1 SGHVS and CDR2 FQNEAQ come from the germline V gene. The CDR3 region has the DNA TGTGCCAGCAGCTTAGGGTTAGCGGGAGCGGGAGATACGCAGTATTTT. It translates to CASSLGLAGAGDTQYF.

V usage is TRBV19 and J usage is TRBJ2-7, with TRBD1 as a possible D gene (5 bases). The CDR3 loop spans 13 amino acids. CDR1 and CDR2 from the germline V gene are LNHDA and SQIVND (reference sequence). Trimming stripped 6 bases from V and 3 bases from J, with 12 bases between. The CDR3 reads CASRQDTDYEQYF. For the CDR3, the DNA is TGTGCCAGTAGACAGGACACTGACTACGAGCAGTACTTC.

The V gene is TRBV5-1, the J gene TRBJ1-1; TRBD1 aligns across 9 bases. CDR1 and CDR2 (germline): SGHRS, YFSETQ. This CDR3 contains 15 residues. The trim removed 4 bases at V and 1 base at J, leaving 5 bases unmatched. The CDR3 sequence: CASSLGQGRNTEAFF. The DNA of the CDR3 is TGCGCCAGCAGCCTCGGACAGGGGAGGAACACTGAAGCTTTCTTT.

J is TRBJ1-2 and V is TRBV28, with D unclear. The CDR3 sequence is 14 residues long. Trimming pared 7 bases from V and 4 bases from J, leaving 16 bases between. Germline values: CDR1 MDHEN, CDR2 SYDVKM. The CDR3 sequence is CASTLGGQFYGYTF. The CDR3 nucleotides read TGTGCCAGCACCCTTGGAGGGCAGTTCTATGGCTACACCTTC.

The chain is built from TRBV5-4 and TRBJ2-3, with 8 bases lining up with TRBD2. The CDR3 has 14 amino acids. Losses at the gene ends were 1 base for V and 7 bases for J; bases not matched to a gene: 5. CDR1 and CDR2 from the germline V gene are SGHNT and YYREEE (reference sequence). The CDR3 nucleotides are TGTGCCAGCAGCTTGCGGGAGGGCCCGAATACGCAGTATTTT. This gives the protein CASSLREGPNTQYF.

The V gene is TRBV5-4, the J gene TRBJ2-1; TRBD1 might be the D (6 bases). The CDR3 has 19 amino acids. V lost 4 bases and J 1 base, leaving 24 bases between the germline ends. Germline assignment: CDR1 SGHNT and CDR2 YYREEE (reference sequence). For the CDR3, the DNA is TGTGCCAGCAGCCGACACTTTACCGCAAGCGGACAGTCCTACAATGAGCAGTTCTTC. The encoded protein is CASSRHFTASGQSYNEQFF. Combining the CDR3 with reference TRBV5-4 and TRBJ2-1 gives the whole variable domain ETGVTQSPTHLIKTRGQQVTLRCSSQSGHNTVSWYQQALGQGPQFIFQYYREEENGRGNFPPRFSGLQFPNYSSELNVNALELDDSALYLCASSRHFTASGQSYNEQFFGPGTRLTVL.

The rearrangement joins TRBV28 to TRBJ1-4, with 7 positions matching TRBD1. From germline, CDR1 is MDHEN and CDR2 SYDVKM. V dropped 5 bases and J dropped 3; count of bases not matched to a gene: 6. This CDR3 has 15 residues. As DNA, the CDR3 is TGTGCCAGCAGTCAATGGGACAGATCTAATGAAAAACTGTTTTTT. Its protein is CASSQWDRSNEKLFF.

This rearrangement joins TRBV11-2 to TRBJ2-1, with D tentatively TRBD2 (5 bases). V shed 4 bases and J shed 4 bases, with 14 bases lying between them. Germline CDR1 reads SGHAT; CDR2 reads FQNNGV. This CDR3 is 15 amino acids long. This chain's CDR3 is CASSSRVAKYNEQFF. In DNA form, the CDR3 reads TGTGCCAGCAGCTCCCGGGTAGCGAAGTACAATGAGCAGTTCTTC. Looking up the rest from reference TRBV11-2 and TRBJ2-1 gives the full variable domain: EAGVAQSPRYKIIEKRQSVAFWCNPISGHATLYWYQQILGQGPKLLIQFQNNGVVDDSQLPKDRFSAERLKGVDSTLKIQPAKLEDSAVYLCASSSRVAKYNEQFFGPGTRLTVL.

This sequence joins TRBV28 and TRBJ2-3; tentatively, D is TRBD2 (5 bases). The length of the CDR3 is 14 residues. Germline V gene lookup returns CDR1 MDHEN and CDR2 SYDVKM. V was shortened by 5 bases and J by 4 bases, with 13 bases between the two germline ends. CDR3 sequence: CASSGLTNSDTQYF. The DNA of the CDR3 is TGTGCCAGCAGTGGCTTGACTAACTCAGATACGCAGTATTTT. The whole variable domain, remainder taken from reference TRBV28 and TRBJ2-3, is DVKVTQSSRYLVKRTGEKVFLECVQDMDHENMFWYRQDPGLGLRLIYFSYDVKMKEKGDIPEGYSVSREKKERFSLILESASTNQTSMYLCASSGLTNSDTQYFGPGTRLTVL.

The chain combines TRBV6-1 with TRBJ1-1; TRBD1 is a possible D gene (5 bases). CDR1 and CDR2 from the germline V gene are MNHNS and SASEGT. This CDR3 region has 15 residues. With 10 bases removed from V and 0 bases from J, the gap between germline ends came to 18 bases. CDR3 sequence reads: CATAPPTVMNTEAFF. The DNA of the CDR3 is TGTGCCACCGCCCCCCCGACAGTCATGAACACTGAAGCTTTCTTT.

This chain links TRBV6-5 with TRBJ1-2, with 7 bases that match TRBD1. After removal of 5 bases from V and 4 bases from J, the junction contained 7 bases not matched to a gene. Germline assignment: CDR1 MNHEY and CDR2 SVGAGI. The CDR3 is made up of 14 amino acids. The CDR3 sequence is CASSLYRDSYGYTF. The CDR3 coding sequence is TGTGCCAGCAGTCTCTACCGGGACAGCTATGGCTACACCTTC.

The chain recombines TRBV4-1 with TRBJ1-1, with 8 positions matching TRBD1. Per the germline V gene, CDR1 is MGHRA and CDR2 is YSYEKL. Germline trimming cut 1 base from V and 4 bases from J; bases unmatched to any gene: 5. The CDR3 totals 15 residues. The CDR3 is CASSQGQGLFTEAFF. CDR3 in DNA: TGCGCCAGCAGCCAAGGACAGGGGTTGTTCACTGAAGCTTTCTTT.

This clone was seen only once. The V call is TRBV9, the J call TRBJ2-5; TRBD2 agrees at 8 bases. With V trimmed by 4 bases and J by 3 bases, 8 bases remained unmatched. In germline, CDR1 is SGDLS, CDR2 YYNGEE. The CDR3 totals 15 residues. CDR3 bases: TGTGCCAGCAGCATTCCGGGACTAGGGGAAGAGACCCAGTACTTC. Its protein is CASSIPGLGEETQYF.

The V gene is TRBV5-1, the J gene TRBJ2-7; a weak D match, TRBD1 (6 bases). Deletions cut 0 bases from V and 7 bases from J, with 14 bases between. This CDR3 is 14 amino acids long. Germline V lookup: CDR1 SGHRS, CDR2 YFSETQ. The CDR3 loop reads CASSLAPGVDEQYF. In DNA, the CDR3 is TGCGCCAGCAGCTTGGCGCCAGGGGTGGATGAGCAGTACTTC.

The genes are TRBV18 and TRBJ1-2; 9 nucleotides line up with TRBD1. CDR1 is KGHSH, CDR2 LQKENI, per germline. This CDR3 is 15 amino acids long. The junction had 3 bases not matched to a gene; V was cut back by 1 base and J by 3 bases. The CDR3 DNA reads TGTGCCAGCTCACCACGGGGACAGGGTGACTATGGCTACACCTTC. Translation: CASSPRGQGDYGYTF.

The chain has TRBV18 and TRBJ2-7; 10 bases align to TRBD2. CDR3 length equals 16 residues. The germline CDR1 and CDR2 sequences are KGHSH and LQKENI. V lost 4 bases and J lost 5; bases outside the gene matches: 11. CDR3 residues: CASSLRDLAGANEQYF. The CDR3 region has the DNA TGTGCCAGCTCACTCCGGGATCTAGCGGGAGCTAACGAGCAGTACTTC.

The count of this clone is one. This rearrangement joins TRBV5-4 to TRBJ2-5; D is undetermined. Looked up from germline, CDR1 is SGHNT and CDR2 is YYREEE (reference sequence). CDR3 length equals 14 residues. Trimming stripped 0 bases from V and 1 base from J, with 7 bases between. CDR3 amino acids: CASSLETGQETQYF. The CDR3 region has the DNA TGTGCCAGCAGCTTGGAAACGGGCCAAGAGACCCAGTACTTC.

The V gene is TRBV5-8, the J gene TRBJ2-7; the D gene is possibly TRBD2 (6 bases). Germline V gives CDR1 SGHTS, CDR2 YDEGEE. The CDR3 is 15 amino acids. V was trimmed by 4 bases and J by 0 bases, leaving 14 bases between them. The CDR3 sequence is CASSPLGEDSYEQYF. CDR3 bases: TGTGCCAGCAGCCCCCTGGGGGAGGACTCCTACGAGCAGTACTTC.

This chain joins TRBV30 and TRBJ1-5; tentative D call: TRBD1 (5 bases). V was shortened by 2 bases and J by 4 bases, with 12 bases between the two germline ends. The CDR3 totals 14 residues. CDR1 and CDR2 from the germline V gene are GTSNPN and SVGIG (reference sequence). This CDR3 reads CAWSKDKGNQPQHF. CDR3 nucleotide sequence: TGTGCCTGGAGTAAGGACAAGGGGAATCAGCCCCAGCATTTT.